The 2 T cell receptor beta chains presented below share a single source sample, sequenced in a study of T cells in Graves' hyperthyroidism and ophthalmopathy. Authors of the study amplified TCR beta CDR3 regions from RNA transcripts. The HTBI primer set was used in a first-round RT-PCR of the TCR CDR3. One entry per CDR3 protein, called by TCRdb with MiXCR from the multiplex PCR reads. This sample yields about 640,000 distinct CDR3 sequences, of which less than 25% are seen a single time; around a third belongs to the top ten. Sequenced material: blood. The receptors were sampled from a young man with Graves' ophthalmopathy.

The CDR3 loop is CAISESLDSTRMFF. The CDR3, as DNA: TGTGCCATCAGTGAGTCCTTGGACTCGACCAGGATGTTTTTT. The chain recombines TRBV10-3 with TRBJ2-2, with TRBD2 as a possible D gene (5 bases). Germline CDR1 is ENHRY and CDR2 is SYGVKD. The CDR3 extends over 14 amino acids. Trimming left V 0 bases short and J 15 bases short, with 17 bases between.

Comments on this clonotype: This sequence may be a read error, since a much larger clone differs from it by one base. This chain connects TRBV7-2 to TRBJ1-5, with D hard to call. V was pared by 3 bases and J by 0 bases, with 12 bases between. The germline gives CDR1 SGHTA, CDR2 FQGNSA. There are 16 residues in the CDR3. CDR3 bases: TGTGCCAGCAGCTTTGGGATACTCTATAGCAATCAGCCCCAGCATTTT. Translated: CASSFGILYSNQPQHF.